This T cell receptor beta chain was documented in a study of shared clonotypes between healthy human individuals. Study summary: CD8 memory received one plate per donor, CD8 naive two, CD4 memory three and CD4 naive three.

Assay execution took place at the deep level. Repertoires were generated with immunoSEQ multiplex PCR, while TCRdb's copy carries only in-frame clones and drops some. This table has 550,000 to 650,000 clones, approximately 96% appearing once. This clone was recorded only once. Naive CD8 cells, CD45RO-negative and positively selected for CCR7, excluded terminally differentiated effector memory CD45RA+ cells. Within Nashville, Tennessee resided all donors, each a Caucasian adult. The TCR originated in a woman aged 25 to 39 in good health. Sequences were obtained from naive CD8+ T cells sorted from blood.

DNA for the CDR3: TGCAGCGGGGGACTAGGAAATGAGCAGTTCTTC. Translating it yields CSGGLGNEQFF. The rearrangement joins TRBV29-1 to TRBJ2-1; TRBD2 aligns across 8 bases. This CDR3 has 11 amino acids. V was pared by 7 bases and J by 7 bases, with 3 bases of the junction left unmatched. Per the germline V gene, CDR1 is SQVTM and CDR2 is ANQGSEA.